This T cell receptor beta chain was recovered during a study of T cell clonotyping in hematopoietic cell transplantation. V was clipped by 6 bases and J by 3 bases; unmatched bases: 11. Looked up from germline, CDR1 is LNHDA and CDR2 is SQIVND (reference sequence). The CDR3 has 16 residues. Overall study findings and caveats: At the given depth, recipient repertoires were over 97% de novo clonotypes. Cells were unsorted, so CD4 and CD8 contributions were not separated. Pathologically expanded recipient clonotypes increased progressively from day 30 to day 180 as diversity fell. Broader posttransplant TCR repertoire diversity was predicted by graft donor and pretransplant recipient Inverse Simpson Index values.

Comment on this clone: Its antigen is not known.

Data came from immunoSEQ multiplex PCR; TCRdb stores just in-frame clones and leaves some out. The sample lists approximately 44,000 clones; about 93% were seen once. The sample taken for sequencing was peripheral blood mononuclear cells. This TCR was sampled from a woman aged 45-65 years in good health. Some clones in this sample may be carry-over from other donors' samples. This chain links TRBV19 with TRBJ1-5; 7 bases align to TRBD1. In nucleotides, the CDR3 is TGTGCCAGTAGACCCCAGGCAGGGGGGAACAATCAGCCCCAGCATTTT. Protein sequence: CASRPQAGGNNQPQHF.